This is a list of T cell receptor beta chains from one sample in a study of blood T cell repertoires in COVID-19. Measured with immunoSEQ multiplex PCR; TCRdb has only the in-frame clones, and not every one. The data hold around 130,000 clones, with around 80% observed a single time. Specimen: peripheral blood. All receptors derive from a woman aged 55-69 years with acute or convalescent COVID-19. Each CDR3 is given with its conserved first and last residue. Each record gives: clone size, J gene, D gene, V gene, CDR3 DNA, CDR3 protein. A D gene is named only where the DNA matches it firmly. Clone size, where shown, is once, few, many, or a class for clones that have expanded.

clone_size: few; j_call: TRBJ1-2; d_call: .; v_call: TRBV19; cdr3_nt: TGTGCCAGTAGTTTGGGCAGGAACTATGGCTACACCTTC; cdr3_aa: CASSLGRNYGYTF
clone_size: .; j_call: TRBJ1-5; d_call: .; v_call: TRBV4-1; cdr3_nt: TGCGCCAGCAGCCAAGATCCGGGCAATCAGCCCCAGCATTTT; cdr3_aa: CASSQDPGNQPQHF
clone_size: .; j_call: TRBJ1-1; d_call: TRBD1; v_call: TRBV4-1; cdr3_nt: TGCGCCAGCTCCCGATCGGGAGCCGGGACAGGGTTAATCACTGAAGCTTTCTTT; cdr3_aa: CASSRSGAGTGLITEAFF
clone_size: .; j_call: TRBJ1-2; d_call: .; v_call: TRBV10-3; cdr3_nt: TGTGCCATCAGTGAGTCAGGGGTCAGGGGCTATGGCTACACCTTC; cdr3_aa: CAISESGVRGYGYTF
clone_size: .; j_call: TRBJ2-1; d_call: .; v_call: TRBV25-1; cdr3_nt: TGTGCCAGCAGTAAGGGCGGGTACAATGAGCAGTTCTTC; cdr3_aa: CASSKGGYNEQFF
clone_size: few; j_call: TRBJ1-2; d_call: TRBD1; v_call: TRBV19; cdr3_nt: TGTGCCAGTAGACTCTCCGGGACAGGGGGCTATGGCTACACCTTC; cdr3_aa: CASRLSGTGGYGYTF
clone_size: .; j_call: TRBJ1-4; d_call: TRBD1; v_call: TRBV18; cdr3_nt: TGTGCCACGACCGGGACAGGTTTTGAAAAACTGTTTTTT; cdr3_aa: CATTGTGFEKLFF
clone_size: .; j_call: TRBJ2-5; d_call: TRBD2; v_call: TRBV24-1; cdr3_nt: TGTGCCACCAGTGGTTGGGGGGGTGAACCGACCCAGTACTTC; cdr3_aa: CATSGWGGEPTQYF
clone_size: once; j_call: TRBJ1-5; d_call: TRBD1; v_call: TRBV6-5; cdr3_nt: TGTGCCAGCAACGTTAACAGGGGGAGTAATCAGCCCCAGCATTTT; cdr3_aa: CASNVNRGSNQPQHF
clone_size: .; j_call: TRBJ2-1; d_call: TRBD2; v_call: TRBV7-2; cdr3_nt: TGTGCCAGCAGCTTAGTAAGAGCGGGGGCCCCGGGGGAGCAGTTCTTC; cdr3_aa: CASSLVRAGAPGEQFF